This T cell receptor (beta chain) was sequenced during a study of identical twins. TCRdb processed the 5' RACE reads anew with MiXCR; each CDR3 protein has one entry. Of some 1,600,000 distinct CDR3 sequences in the sample, less than 40% were seen once. The CDR3 contains 15 residues. V gave up 3 bases and J gave up 2 bases; unmatched junction bases: 3. The germline gives CDR1 MNHEY, CDR2 SMNVEV (reference sequence). Sequenced: cord blood. The chain joins TRBV27 to TRBJ2-3; 9 bases fit TRBD1. The source is a newborn girl in good health. CDR3: CASSFHRGHTDTQYF. The CDR3 DNA reads TGTGCCAGCAGTTTCCACAGGGGGCACACAGATACGCAGTATTTT.